This TCR beta chain was recorded in a study of cytomegalovirus exposure and HLA in healthy donors (dated by TCRdb to about 2017). Describing the broader study: An earlier analysis of 550 to 700 of the donors reported about 250 Gb of sequence data and 117 million unique TCR beta sequences from 150 million to 200 million T cells. An earlier analysis of 450 to 750 of the donors used high-throughput TCR beta sequencing to judge whether each TCR beta V gene segment behaved as functional or pseudogenic. The number of typed donors differed by locus: roughly 629-630 for A, B, C, DRB1 and DQB1; 500 to 550 for DQA1; around 580 for DPA1; and approximately 450 for DPB1. The later analysis used no new phenotypic data to find candidate immune exposures, relying instead on TCR beta sequences and their occurrence across donors. Of the 398 genotyped donors, 65% to 90% fell in the genetic ancestry cluster associated with self-reported Caucasian donors. HLA typing included class I and class II loci at four-digit resolution. Besides the first cohort of 500 to 700 subjects, a separate validation cohort made up of over 100 different subjects was used. All discovery cohort repertoires had been generated using a single sequencing platform. Roughly 5 DR-DQ haplotypes were treated as single units for association and clustering because of strong linkage in the cohort. A later analysis re-analyzed previously published TCR beta repertoires from about 730 donors and added high-resolution HLA genotyping to study TCR occurrence patterns. Alongside the repertoire data, information on donor age, sex, ethnicity and CMV serostatus was compiled. Across about 370 genotyped donors of the cohort, an average of about 250,000 unique TCR beta nucleotide sequences per donor were sequenced, and 15% to 20% of those sequences were non-productive. A later genetic analysis used genome-wide SNP genotypes for 398 of the 666 donors, treating that subset as a discovery cohort. The study profiled the T cell repertoires of around 700 subjects by immunosequencing and related them to cytomegalovirus serostatus. The study combined high-throughput TCR immunosequencing, statistical association of individual TCRs with disease status, and machine learning to predict cytomegalovirus infection status. The aim of the study was to test whether cataloging public T cell receptors could identify signatures of past pathogen exposure. An early release covering roughly 640 HLA-typed donors comprised 250 to 350 gigabases of sequencing data and some 79 million unique TCR sequences. Results the study describes overall, beyond this receptor: According to a later genetic analysis, donors in an Asian-associated ancestry cluster had fewer N-insertions in productive TCRs than the roughly 670-donor mean. A later analysis found that HLA-associated TCR beta chains were more clonally expanded and had lower generation probabilities than equally common non-associated chains. In vitro tests confirmed that three of the cytomegalovirus-associated TCR beta chains recognize cytomegalovirus antigens. Because some donors lacked HLA typing at each locus, the association tests relied only on the typed subset. The study listed approximately 160 TCR beta chains as associated with cytomegalovirus. CMV serostatus was the only immune exposure information available for the cohort. A later analysis found that TCR association rates varied across HLA loci, with DRB1 alleles showing the most associated TCRs and HLA-C alleles the fewest. Linkage disequilibrium might explain the correlated functional status among segregating V segments, but an unknown experimental factor could not be ruled out. Sequencing depth was assumed to be roughly uniform across donors in the presence/absence analyses, though that assumption may not hold. At a false discovery rate of 0.05, a later analysis linked roughly 17,000 TCR beta sequences to specific HLA alleles. An earlier analysis of several hundred of the donors showed that most TCR beta V segments appeared in productive rearrangements either about 90% or about 30% of the time, which broadly matched IMGT annotations. A later genetic analysis associated a missense DCLRE1C variant with V-gene and J-gene trimming of TCR beta chains, and an independent cohort replicated the association. Because the 87-base-pair reads could not distinguish some IMGT-functional V segments, including TRBV6-2 and TRBV6-3, those segments were excluded. Assigning TCR associations to individual alleles was difficult when HLA alleles, especially DR and DQ, strongly co-occurred. A cluster of highly shared sequence variants was judged likely to be a technical artifact of the sequencing pipeline. The authors suggested that the approach could potentially be extended to other disease states and immunological phenotypes. In a later analysis, several top co-occurrence clusters were reported to appear linked to parvovirus B19, influenza, CMV and Epstein-Barr virus. Approximately 18 rarely observed V segments, including chromosome 9 orphons, were excluded from the earlier analysis of some 590 of the donors because counts were too low. A further reported finding was that TCR beta sequences accurately predicted the HLA-A and HLA-B alleles for most subjects in the first cohort. In both the original and validation cohorts, the classifier was reported to diagnose cytomegalovirus status with high specificity and sensitivity. Most TCR sequences were seen in very few donors, while some public TCRs were found in many individuals. According to a later analysis, most CMV-associated TCR beta chains appeared to be HLA-restricted, and the HLA associations seemed to be driven largely by CMV exposure. Only TCR beta chains were sequenced in this cohort, and the absence of alpha or paired-chain data limited detectable features.

The cohort comprised around 690 healthy bone marrow donors. At the time of sampling, all cohort members were nominally healthy, though unrecorded immune exposures were likely present. The donor tested CMV seronegative and was one of the 352 seronegative cohort members. A peripheral blood sample was collected from each donor, and TCR beta sequencing was performed on peripheral blood mononuclear cells. The Qiagen DNeasy Blood Extraction Kit was used to extract genomic DNA from the blood cell samples. Libraries were built with the immunoSEQ multiplex PCR assay. The multiplex PCR relied on a mix of 60 forward primers for TCR Vbeta segments and 13 reverse primers for TCR Jbeta segments. Amplification of the CDR3 region of rearranged TCR beta genes was performed with a multiplex PCR assay on genomic DNA. The amplified TCR beta libraries were sequenced on the Illumina HiSeq System as 87-base-pair reads. On the authors' methods: In a later analysis, around 80 million unique TCR beta chains were counted across the 650 to 700 repertoires, and roughly 10 million of these chains were shared by at least two donors. To remove PCR and sequencing errors, raw reads were error-corrected and collapsed into unique sequences using a nearest-neighbor algorithm that merged closely related sequences. CDR3 sequences were aligned to IMGT reference sequences to assign V, D and J gene segments. For a sequence to be retained, at least a six-nucleotide match to both a V gene segment and a J gene segment was required. Rearrangements were classified as productive when the CDR3 lacked stop codons and remained in frame with V and J, and all other rearrangements were classified as non-productive. CDR3 was defined according to IMGT convention as the region running from the second conserved V-encoded cysteine to the conserved J-encoded phenylalanine. The earlier analysis of some 580 of the donors excluded any sequence lacking an unambiguous match to a single V gene segment. An earlier analysis of roughly 590 of the donors called V segments functional above 56.7% productive rearrangements and segregating when the between-donor standard deviation exceeded 5%. To diagnose cytomegalovirus status from the catalog of TCR beta chain sequences, a statistical classification framework was built. In a later analysis, V and J genes were assigned by comparing TCR nucleotide sequences against IMGT/GENE-DB human TR gene sequences. A later analysis assigned CDR3 sequences and most-parsimonious VDJ recombination scenarios with the TCRdist pipeline. In a later analysis, each TCR beta chain was defined by its CDR3 amino acid sequence together with its V-gene family, and reads without a unique V-gene family were excluded. To address suspected cross-contamination and a sequencing artifact, a later analysis removed a few hundred highly shared, low-generation-probability nucleotide sequences. A later analysis calculated a clonal expansion index for each public chain from normalized within-repertoire ranks of inferred template counts. Generation probabilities in a later analysis came from a VDJ recombination model fitted to out-of-frame rearrangements, and those results were checked against IGoR. In a later analysis, TCR-TCR, TCR-HLA and TCR-CMV co-occurrence was scored with hypergeometric tests, and a repertoire-size bias correction was applied to TCR pairs. False discovery rates were estimated in a later analysis by permuting HLA or CMV assignments 20 times. A later analysis grouped co-occurring TCRs with DBSCAN, adding TCRdist sequence similarity when clustering within HLA-allele-positive subsets. For co-occurrence clustering, repertoires with fewer than 30,000 or more than 120,000 public chains were excluded, along with 4 to 6 repertoires with anomalous nucleotide sharing. The clones in this table, taken by TCRdb from immuneACCESS, are in-frame only. Not every clone is retained; where verified, under half of the shortfall comes from an unresolved V gene, and the cause of the rest is unknown. Clone size and the V and J calls come from that table; the DNA yielded D and trimming. Recorded for this sample are approximately 150,000 clones; over 70% of them occurred a single time. The ten largest clones capture under 2% of the sample.

Turning to this clone: The specificity of this receptor is unknown. The input lacks base qualities; no much larger clone sits a single base away.

The germline V gene yields SNHLY for CDR1 and FYNNEI for CDR2. The CDR3 goes from the cysteine to the phenylalanine over 14 residues. Only the CDR3 DNA is retained, 42 bases long and in frame from the first base. Deletion took 4 bases off V and 0 bases off J, with a span of 7 bases between the germline ends. This TCR came from a woman aged 40 to 50 in good health and CMV-seronegative. The rearranged chain carries TRBV2 and TRBJ2-1; a weak D assignment points to TRBD1 (5 bases agree). The sample consisted of PBMCs. The DNA sequence is given as TGTGCCAGCAGTGTCCAGGGCTCCTACAATGAGCAGTTCTTC. This gives the protein CASSVQGSYNEQFF.